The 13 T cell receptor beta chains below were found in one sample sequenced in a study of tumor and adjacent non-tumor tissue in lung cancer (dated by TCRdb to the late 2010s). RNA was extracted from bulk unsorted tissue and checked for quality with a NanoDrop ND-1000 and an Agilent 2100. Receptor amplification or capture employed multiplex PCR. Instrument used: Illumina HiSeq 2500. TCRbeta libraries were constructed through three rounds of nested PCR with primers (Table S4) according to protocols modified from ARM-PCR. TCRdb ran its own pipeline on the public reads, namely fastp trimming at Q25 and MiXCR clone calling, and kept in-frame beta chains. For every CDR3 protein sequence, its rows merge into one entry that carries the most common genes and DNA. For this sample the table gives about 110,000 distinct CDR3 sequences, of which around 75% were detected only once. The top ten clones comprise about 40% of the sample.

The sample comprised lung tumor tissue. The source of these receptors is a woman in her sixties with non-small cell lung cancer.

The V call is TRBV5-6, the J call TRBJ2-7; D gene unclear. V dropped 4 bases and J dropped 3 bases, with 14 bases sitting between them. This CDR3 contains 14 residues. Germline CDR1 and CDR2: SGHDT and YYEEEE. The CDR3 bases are TGTGCCAGCAGCCCCGAGACCTCTCACTACGAGCAGTACTTC. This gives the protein CASSPETSHYEQYF.

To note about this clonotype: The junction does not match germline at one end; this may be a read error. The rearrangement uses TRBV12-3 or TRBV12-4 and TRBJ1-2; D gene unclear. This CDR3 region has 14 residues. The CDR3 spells CVSSLGWTAYGYTF. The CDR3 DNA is TGTGTCAGCAGTTTAGGATGGACGGCCTATGGCTACACCTTC.

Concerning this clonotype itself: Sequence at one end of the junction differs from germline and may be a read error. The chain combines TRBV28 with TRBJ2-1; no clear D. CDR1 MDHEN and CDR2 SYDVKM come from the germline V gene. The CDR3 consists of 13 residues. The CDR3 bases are TGTGCCTGCAGTTTATCCAGATACAGTGAGCAGTTCTTC. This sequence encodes CACSLSRYSEQFF.

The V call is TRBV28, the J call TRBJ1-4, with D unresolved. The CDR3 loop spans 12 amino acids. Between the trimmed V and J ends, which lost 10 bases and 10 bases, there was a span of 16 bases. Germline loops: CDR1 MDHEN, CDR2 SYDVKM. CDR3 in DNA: TGTGCCATCAATGGAGGCAAGGGAAAACTGTTTTTT. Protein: CAINGGKGKLFF.

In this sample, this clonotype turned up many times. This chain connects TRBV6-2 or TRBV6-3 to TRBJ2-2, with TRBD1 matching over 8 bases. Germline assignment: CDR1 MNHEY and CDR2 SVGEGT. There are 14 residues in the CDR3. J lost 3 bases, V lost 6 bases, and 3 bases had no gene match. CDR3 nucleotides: TGTGCCAGCAGAGACAGGGGACACACCGGGGAGCTGTTTTTT. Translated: CASRDRGHTGELFF.

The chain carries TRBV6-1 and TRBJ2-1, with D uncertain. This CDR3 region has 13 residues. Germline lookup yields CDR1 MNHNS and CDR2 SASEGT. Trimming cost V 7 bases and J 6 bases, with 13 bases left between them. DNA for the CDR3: TGTGCCAGCATTTTTGCAGAGTCCAATGAGCAGTTCTTC. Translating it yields CASIFAESNEQFF.

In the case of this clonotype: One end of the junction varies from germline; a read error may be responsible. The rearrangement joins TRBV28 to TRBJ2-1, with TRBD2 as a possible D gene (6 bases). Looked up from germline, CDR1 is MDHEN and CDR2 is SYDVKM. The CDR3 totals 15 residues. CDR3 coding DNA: TGTACCAGCAGTTTATTTGGCCTAGCGAACAATGAGCAGTTCTTC. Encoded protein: CTSSLFGLANNEQFF.

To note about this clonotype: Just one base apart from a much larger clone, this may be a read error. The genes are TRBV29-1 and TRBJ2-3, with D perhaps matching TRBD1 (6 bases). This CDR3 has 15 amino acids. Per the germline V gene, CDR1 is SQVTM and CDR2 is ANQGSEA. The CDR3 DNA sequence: TGCAGCGTGGGGGCGGCGGGCATGGGCACAGATACGCAGTTTTTT. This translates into CSVGAAGMGTDTQFF.

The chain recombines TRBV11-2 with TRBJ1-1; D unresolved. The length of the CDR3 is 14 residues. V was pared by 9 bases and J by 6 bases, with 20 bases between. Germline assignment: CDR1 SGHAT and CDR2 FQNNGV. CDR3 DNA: TGTGCCAGTAGCCTAGCGCGGGGAAACGCTGAAGCTTTCTTT. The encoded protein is CASSLARGNAEAFF. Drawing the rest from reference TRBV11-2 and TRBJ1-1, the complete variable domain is EAGVAQSPRYKIIEKRQSVAFWCNPISGHATLYWYQQILGQGPKLLIQFQNNGVVDDSQLPKDRFSAERLKGVDSTLKIQPAKLEDSAVYLCASSLARGNAEAFFGQGTRLTVV.

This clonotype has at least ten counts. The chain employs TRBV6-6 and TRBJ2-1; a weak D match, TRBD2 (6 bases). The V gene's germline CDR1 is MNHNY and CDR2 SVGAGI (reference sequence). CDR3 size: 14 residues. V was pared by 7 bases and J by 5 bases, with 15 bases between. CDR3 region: CASIGGSSNNEQFF. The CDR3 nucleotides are TGTGCCAGCATCGGAGGGAGCAGTAACAATGAGCAGTTCTTC.

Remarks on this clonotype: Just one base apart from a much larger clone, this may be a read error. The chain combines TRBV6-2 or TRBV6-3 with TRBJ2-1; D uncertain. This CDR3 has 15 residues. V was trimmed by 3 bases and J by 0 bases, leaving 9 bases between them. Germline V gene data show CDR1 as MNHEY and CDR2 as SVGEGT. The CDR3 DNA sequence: TGTGCCAGCAGTTATAGCTTTAGCTCCTACAATGAGCAGTTCTTC. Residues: CASSYSFSSYNEQFF.

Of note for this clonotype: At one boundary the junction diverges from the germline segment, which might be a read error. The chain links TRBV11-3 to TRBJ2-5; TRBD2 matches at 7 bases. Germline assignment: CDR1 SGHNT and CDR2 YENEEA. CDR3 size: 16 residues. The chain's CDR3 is CTSSLRPGPGRETQCF. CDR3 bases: TGTACCAGTAGCTTAAGGCCGGGCCCAGGGAGGGAGACCCAGTGCTTC.

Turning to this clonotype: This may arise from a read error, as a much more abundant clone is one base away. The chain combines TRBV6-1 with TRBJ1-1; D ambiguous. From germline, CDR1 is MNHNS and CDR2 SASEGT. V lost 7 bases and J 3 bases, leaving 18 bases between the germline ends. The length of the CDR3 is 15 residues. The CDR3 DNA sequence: TGTGCCAGCACCCCAGTCATCGTCTATTACACTGAAGCTTTCTTT. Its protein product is CASTPVIVYYTEAFF.